The 2 T cell receptor beta chains below all came from one sample that was sequenced in a study of blood T cell repertoires in COVID-19. Assay used: immunoSEQ multiplex PCR; TCRdb lists only in-frame clones, some missing. The table has tens of thousands of clones, 70% to 75% seen once. Sequencing was carried out using peripheral blood. The receptors originated from a woman aged 70-85 years with acute or convalescent COVID-19.

V is TRBV9 and J is TRBJ1-4; D not resolved. Deletions cut 0 bases from V and 5 bases from J, with 11 bases between. CDR3 length: 15 residues. Germline CDR1 reads SGDLS; CDR2 reads YYNGEE. CDR3 DNA sequence: TGTGCCAGCAGCGTAGGCGAACAGCCGAATGAAAAACTGTTTTTT. Its protein is CASSVGEQPNEKLFF.

This rearrangement joins TRBV7-9 to TRBJ2-2, with D possibly being TRBD2 (6 bases). Deletions cut 5 bases from V and 2 bases from J, with 12 bases between. The CDR3 is 15 residues long. Germline CDR1 SEHNR, CDR2 FQNEAQ (reference sequence). CDR3 amino acids: CASSPPGTNTGELFF. CDR3 bases: TGTGCCAGCAGCCCCCCCGGGACTAACACCGGGGAGCTGTTTTTT.